The entry below describes one T cell receptor (beta chain). What it recognizes is unknown. This CDR3 is missing its conserved last phenylalanine or tryptophan, likely due to a read error. The sample belongs to a study of cytomegalovirus exposure and HLA in healthy donors. In the study overall: In an earlier analysis, around 120 million unique TCR beta sequences were found from about 180 million T cells. Early released data comprised around 85 million unique TCRs from HLA-typed donors.

It was with 60 Vbeta and 13 Jbeta primers that the PCR ran. Only in-frame clones appear in the TCRdb table, and some are missing; sequencing was by immunoSEQ multiplex PCR. Its table records 150,000 or so clones. The germline CDR1 and CDR2 sequences are SGHVS and FQNEAQ. CDR3 length equals 21 residues. V shed 1 base and J 6 bases; nucleotides not matched to a gene: 15. Study outcomes and limitations: Overall, approximately 180 TCR beta chains were annotated as cytomegalovirus-associated. An analysis was carried out later, and it reportedly showed fewer N-insertions in an Asian-associated ancestry cluster than the approximately 610-donor mean.

Sequences were obtained from PBMCs. The chain combines TRBV7-8 with TRBJ2-2; 15 positions agree with TRBD2. The receptor was isolated from a man aged 18 to 35 in good health and CMV-seronegative. CDR3 DNA: TGTGCCAGCAGCTTAGGGCGGCCGTGGACTAGCGGGAGGGCCGGAGCCGGGGAGCTGTTTCTT. Its translation: CASSLGRPWTSGRAGAGELFL.